This T cell receptor (beta chain) is from a study of blood T cell repertoires in COVID-19. Across the study: COVID-19 samples, acute and convalescent, were from the United States, Italy and Spain.

Germline V gene sequence: CDR1 MDHEN, CDR2 SYDVKM. The CDR3 loop spans 14 amino acids. V lost 3 bases and J lost 10, with 15 bases in between. This table comes from immunoSEQ multiplex PCR, and its TCRdb copy is limited to in-frame clones, with some not included. The repertoire has around 170,000 clones, around 83% of them found once; the top ten carry approximately 6.5%. Sequenced: peripheral blood. The chain joins TRBV28 to TRBJ1-4; D perhaps matches TRBD1 (5 bases). The clonotype originates from a woman between 40 and 50 years old with acute or convalescent COVID-19. CDR3 DNA: TGTGCCAGCAGTTTGGGGACGTCGGAGGGAAAACTGTTTTTT. It translates to CASSLGTSEGKLFF.